This T cell receptor beta chain was observed in a study of blood T cell repertoires in COVID-19. Study-level information: The analysed material was cDNA or gDNA that came from T cells, B-cell-depleted T cells, or PBMCs.

Sequencing was performed with immunoSEQ multiplex PCR; in TCRdb, only in-frame clones are kept and a portion is missing. This table has approximately 70,000 clones, more than 75% appearing once. Trimming took 5 bases from V and 7 from J, leaving 5 bases between them. From germline, CDR1 is KGHDR and CDR2 SFDVKD. This CDR3 region has 11 residues. The V and J genes are TRBV24-1 and TRBJ2-1, with no clear D. The sample was peripheral blood. The sequence derives from a human donor in a cohort sampled during active COVID-19. The CDR3 protein is CATSALNEQFF. DNA of the CDR3: TGTGCCACCAGTGCCTTGAATGAGCAGTTCTTC.